This entry describes one T cell receptor (beta chain). The entry originates in a study of blood T cell repertoires in COVID-19. Study context: The samples span acute and convalescent COVID-19 from the United States, Italy and Spain.

Produced via immunoSEQ multiplex PCR; TCRdb's table is partial and in-frame only. In the table there are 90,000 to 130,000 clones, about 80% of which are singletons. This receptor was identified in a woman in her sixties or seventies with acute or convalescent COVID-19. Sequencing was done on a sample of peripheral blood.

CDR3 loop: CASSSWTGNDGYTF. CDR3 bases: TGTGCCAGCAGTTCCTGGACAGGGAACGATGGCTACACCTTC. The J gene is TRBJ1-2, the V gene TRBV27; 8 bases line up with TRBD1. The V gene's germline CDR1 is MNHEY and CDR2 SMNVEV (reference sequence). The CDR3 runs to 14 residues. With 4 bases clipped from V and 6 bases from J, the junction kept 7 bases outside the gene matches.